These T cell receptor beta chains were read from a single sample in a study of somatic mutations in cytotoxic T cells in rheumatoid arthritis. Data came from immunoSEQ multiplex PCR; TCRdb stores just in-frame clones and leaves some out. The sample has about 5,600 clones, around 84% seen once. The specimen sequenced was CD8+ T cells sorted from blood. Receptor source: an adult with rheumatoid arthritis. The CDR3 runs from the conserved cysteine through the conserved F or W. D genes are given only for firm matches. Not every row has a clone size; where given, it reads once, few, many or a size class.

>-|once|TRBV6-5|TRBJ2-5
CASSYGLGRPETQYF
TGTGCCAGCAGTTACGGCTTGGGCCGGCCGGAGACCCAGTACTTC
>-|-|TRBV13|TRBJ2-1
CASSLARGSEQFF
TGTGCCAGCAGCTTAGCTCGAGGGTCTGAGCAGTTCTTC
>TRBD2|-|TRBV11-2|TRBJ2-1
CASSLEPGLAAYNEQFF
TGTGCCAGCAGCTTAGAACCCGGACTAGCGGCTTACAATGAGCAGTTCTTC
>TRBD1|few|TRBV7-9|TRBJ1-1
CASSRKTGRVNTEAFF
TGTGCCAGCAGCCGCAAGACAGGGAGGGTGAACACTGAAGCTTTCTTT
>-|-|TRBV19|TRBJ2-5
CASSIAGSETQYF
TGTGCCAGTAGTATAGCAGGTAGCGAGACCCAGTACTTC
>-|-|TRBV7-9|TRBJ2-1
CASSWQDLPRSYNEQFF
TGTGCCAGCAGCTGGCAGGATTTGCCTAGATCCTACAATGAGCAGTTCTTC
>TRBD1|-|TRBV2|TRBJ1-4
CASSLVSGTGGREKLFF
TGTGCCAGCAGTCTCGTCTCCGGGACAGGGGGCAGAGAAAAACTGTTTTTT
>TRBD1|once|TRBV2|TRBJ1-2
CASRVGQGDYGYTF
TGTGCCAGCAGAGTAGGACAGGGCGACTATGGCTACACCTTC
>TRBD2|-|TRBV13|TRBJ2-1
CASSLIVELAGGNEQFF
TGTGCCAGCAGCTTAATAGTTGAACTAGCGGGAGGAAATGAGCAGTTCTTC
>TRBD2|-|TRBV5-4|TRBJ2-5
CASSDGLAGVETQYF
TGTGCCAGCAGCGACGGACTAGCGGGAGTAGAGACCCAGTACTTC
>TRBD2|-|TRBV11-2|TRBJ2-7
CASSFFSGPYEQYF
TGTGCCAGCAGCTTTTTTAGCGGGCCCTATGAGCAGTACTTC
>TRBD1|-|TRBV15|TRBJ2-7
CATSRGNKDREDYEQYF
TGTGCCACCAGCAGAGGAAACAAGGACAGGGAAGACTACGAGCAGTACTTC
>-|-|TRBV27|TRBJ2-5
CASSTGRGVQETQYF
TGTGCCAGCAGTACGGGTCGTGGGGTCCAAGAGACCCAGTACTTC
>TRBD2|-|TRBV6-4|TRBJ2-3
CASSQEREGTDTQYF
TGTGCCAGCAGTCAGGAGCGGGAAGGCACAGATACGCAGTATTTT
>TRBD2|-|TRBV28|TRBJ2-7
CASSLKTSGILYEQYF
TGTGCCAGCAGTTTAAAGACTAGCGGGATCCTCTACGAGCAGTACTTC
>TRBD1|-|TRBV27|TRBJ1-2
CASSLSGTVIYGYTF
TGTGCCAGCAGTTTATCGGGGACAGTGATCTATGGCTACACCTTC
>-|-|TRBV4-3|TRBJ2-3
CASSQDRDPVDTQYF
TGCGCCAGCAGCCAAGACAGGGACCCCGTCGATACGCAGTATTTT
>-|-|TRBV30|TRBJ2-1
CAWNALVGNEQFF
TGTGCCTGGAACGCCCTGGTAGGCAATGAGCAGTTCTTC
>TRBD2|-|TRBV11-2|TRBJ2-5
CASSSTAGGLAGRETQYF
TGTGCCAGCAGCTCAACAGCGGGTGGGCTAGCGGGACGAGAGACCCAGTACTTC
>-|-|TRBV7-7|TRBJ2-3
CASRPVAGWTDTQYF
TGTGCTAGCAGACCGGTGGCAGGGTGGACAGATACGCAGTATTTT
>TRBD2|-|TRBV19|TRBJ2-5
CASSTLLAEETQYF
TGTGCCAGTAGTACTTTACTAGCGGAAGAGACCCAGTACTTC
>TRBD1|few|TRBV5-1|TRBJ1-1
CASAGGPGQGLNTEAFF
TGCGCCAGCGCCGGGGGACCGGGACAGGGTTTGAACACTGAAGCTTTCTTT
>TRBD2|-|TRBV4-2|TRBJ2-2
CASSHWGRGGGELFF
TGTGCCAGCAGCCACTGGGGGAGGGGCGGCGGGGAGCTGTTTTTT
>-|-|TRBV19|TRBJ2-1
CASNQGKSYNEQFF
TGTGCCAGTAACCAGGGGAAATCCTACAATGAGCAGTTCTTC
>TRBD2|-|TRBV4-2|TRBJ2-5
CASSLGGGRNQETQYF
TGTGCCAGCAGCCTAGGCGGCGGGAGGAACCAAGAGACCCAGTACTTC
>-|-|TRBV7-9|TRBJ2-7
CASSADDYEQYF
TGTGCCAGCAGCGCGGATGATTACGAGCAGTACTTC
>TRBD2|once|TRBV15|TRBJ2-1
CATSRGTSGRDEQFF
TGTGCCACCAGCAGGGGGACTAGCGGGAGAGATGAGCAGTTCTTC
>-|-|TRBV6-4|TRBJ2-3
CASSAGPGEADTQYF
TGTGCCAGCAGTGCCGGCCCAGGGGAAGCAGATACGCAGTATTTT
>-|few|TRBV2|TRBJ2-1
CASSEALGRGELNEQFF
TGTGCCAGCAGTGAAGCGTTGGGGAGGGGGGAACTCAATGAGCAGTTCTTC
>-|-|TRBV13|TRBJ2-5
CASSLAQFETQYF
TGTGCCAGCAGCTTAGCACAGTTCGAGACCCAGTACTTC
>-|-|TRBV4-1|TRBJ1-1
CASSQGMWGTEAFF
TGCGCCAGCAGCCAAGGGATGTGGGGCACTGAAGCTTTCTTT
>TRBD2|-|TRBV7-8|TRBJ2-1
CASSIPGTSGTLSSYNEQFF
TGTGCCAGCAGCATCCCCGGGACTAGCGGAACATTGAGCTCCTACAATGAGCAGTTCTTC
>-|once|TRBV9|TRBJ2-7
CASSPLGTTDYEQYF
TGTGCCAGCAGCCCGTTGGGGACAACTGACTACGAGCAGTACTTC
>TRBD2|-|TRBV7-8|TRBJ2-7
CASSSGREVGEQYF
TGTGCCAGCAGTAGCGGGAGGGAGGTGGGCGAGCAGTACTTC
>TRBD1|-|TRBV9|TRBJ2-1
CASSASGQGYNEQFF
TGTGCCAGCAGCGCGTCGGGACAGGGGTACAATGAGCAGTTCTTC
>-|-|TRBV6-5|TRBJ1-1
CASSYGDSNTEAFF
TGTGCCAGCAGTTACGGGGACTCGAACACTGAAGCTTTCTTT
>TRBD1|-|TRBV7-6|TRBJ2-1
CASSLGRTGLYNEQFF
TGTGCCAGCAGCTTAGGCCGGACAGGACTCTACAATGAGCAGTTCTTC
>-|-|TRBV5-6|TRBJ2-5
CASSSRPLWGGETQYF
TGTGCCAGCAGCTCGAGGCCACTTTGGGGCGGAGAGACCCAGTACTTC
>-|few|TRBV7-8|TRBJ2-7
CASSFDAYEQYF
TGTGCCAGCAGCTTTGACGCATACGAGCAGTACTTC
>-|-|TRBV6-4|TRBJ2-7
CASSELGGNNEQYF
TGTGCCAGCAGTGAATTGGGCGGGAACAACGAGCAGTACTTC
>TRBD1|-|TRBV9|TRBJ1-1
CASSENPGTGGVYTEAFF
TGTGCCAGCAGCGAGAATCCCGGGACAGGGGGTGTATACACTGAAGCTTTCTTT